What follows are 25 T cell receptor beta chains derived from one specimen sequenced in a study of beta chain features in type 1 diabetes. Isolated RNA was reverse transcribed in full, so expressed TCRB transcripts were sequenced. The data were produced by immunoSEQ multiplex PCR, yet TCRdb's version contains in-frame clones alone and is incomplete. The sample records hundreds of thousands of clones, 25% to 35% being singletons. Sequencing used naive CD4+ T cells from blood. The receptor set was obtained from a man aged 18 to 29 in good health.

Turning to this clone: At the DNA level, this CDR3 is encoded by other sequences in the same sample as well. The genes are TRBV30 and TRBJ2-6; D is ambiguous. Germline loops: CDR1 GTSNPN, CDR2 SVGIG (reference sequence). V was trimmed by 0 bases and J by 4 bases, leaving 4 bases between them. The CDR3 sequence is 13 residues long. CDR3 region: CAWSVSGANVLTF. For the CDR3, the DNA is TGTGCCTGGAGTGTATCCGGGGCCAACGTCCTGACTTTC.

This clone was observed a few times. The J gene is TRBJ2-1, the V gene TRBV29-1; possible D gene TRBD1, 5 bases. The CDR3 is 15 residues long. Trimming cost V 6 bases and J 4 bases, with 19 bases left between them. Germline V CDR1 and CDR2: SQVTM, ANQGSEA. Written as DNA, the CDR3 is TGCAGCGTCGTTAGAACAGGTTACATTTACAATGAGCAGTTCTTC. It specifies CSVVRTGYIYNEQFF.

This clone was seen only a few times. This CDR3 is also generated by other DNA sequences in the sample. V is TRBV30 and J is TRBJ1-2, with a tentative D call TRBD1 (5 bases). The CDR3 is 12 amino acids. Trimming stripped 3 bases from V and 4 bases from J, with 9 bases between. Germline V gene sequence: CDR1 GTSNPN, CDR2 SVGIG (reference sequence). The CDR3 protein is CAWSRTSYGYTF. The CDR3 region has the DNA TGTGCCTGGAGCCGGACAAGCTATGGCTACACCTTC.

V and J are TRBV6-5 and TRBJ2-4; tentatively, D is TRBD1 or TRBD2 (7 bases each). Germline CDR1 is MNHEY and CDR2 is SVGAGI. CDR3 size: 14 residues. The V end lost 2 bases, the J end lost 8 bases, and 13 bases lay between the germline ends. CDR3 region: CASSYGPGGDIQYF. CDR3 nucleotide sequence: TGTGCCAGCAGTTACGGTCCAGGGGGGGACATTCAGTACTTC.

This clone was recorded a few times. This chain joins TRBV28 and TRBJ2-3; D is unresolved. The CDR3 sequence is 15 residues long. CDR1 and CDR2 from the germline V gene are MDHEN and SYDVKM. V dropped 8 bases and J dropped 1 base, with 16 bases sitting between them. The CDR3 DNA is TGTGCCAGCTGCTACTCCGGGTGGGGCACAGATACGCAGTATTTT. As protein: CASCYSGWGTDTQYF.

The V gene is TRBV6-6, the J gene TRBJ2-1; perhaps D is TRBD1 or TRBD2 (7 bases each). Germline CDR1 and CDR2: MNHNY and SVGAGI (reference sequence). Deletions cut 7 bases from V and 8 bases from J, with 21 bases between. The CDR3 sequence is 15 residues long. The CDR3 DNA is TGTGCCAGCACCCAACAGGGGCCTGGGAGGGATGAGCAGTTCTTC. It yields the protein CASTQQGPGRDEQFF.

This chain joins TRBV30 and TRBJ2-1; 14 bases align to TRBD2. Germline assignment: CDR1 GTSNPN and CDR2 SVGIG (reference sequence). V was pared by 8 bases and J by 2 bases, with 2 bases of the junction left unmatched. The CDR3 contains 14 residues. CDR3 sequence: CAQTSGRAYNEQFF. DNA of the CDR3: TGTGCCCAGACTAGCGGGAGGGCCTACAATGAGCAGTTCTTC.

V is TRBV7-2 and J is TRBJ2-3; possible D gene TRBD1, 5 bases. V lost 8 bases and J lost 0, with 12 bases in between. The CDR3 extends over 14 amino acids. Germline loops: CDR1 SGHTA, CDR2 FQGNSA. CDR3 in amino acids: CASDKGPSTDTQYF. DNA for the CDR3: TGTGCCAGCGACAAGGGGCCTAGCACAGATACGCAGTATTTT.

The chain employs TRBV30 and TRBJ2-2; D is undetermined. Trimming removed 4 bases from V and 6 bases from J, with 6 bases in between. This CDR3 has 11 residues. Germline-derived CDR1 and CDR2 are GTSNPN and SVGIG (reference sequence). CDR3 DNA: TGTGCCTGGAAGGAGTCCGGGGAGCTGTTTTTT. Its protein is CAWKESGELFF.

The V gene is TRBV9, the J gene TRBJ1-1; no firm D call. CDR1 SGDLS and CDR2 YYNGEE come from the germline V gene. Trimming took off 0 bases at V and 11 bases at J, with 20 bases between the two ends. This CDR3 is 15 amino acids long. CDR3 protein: CASSVDPVGPSGAFF. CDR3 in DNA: TGTGCCAGCAGCGTAGATCCCGTAGGACCATCGGGGGCTTTCTTT.

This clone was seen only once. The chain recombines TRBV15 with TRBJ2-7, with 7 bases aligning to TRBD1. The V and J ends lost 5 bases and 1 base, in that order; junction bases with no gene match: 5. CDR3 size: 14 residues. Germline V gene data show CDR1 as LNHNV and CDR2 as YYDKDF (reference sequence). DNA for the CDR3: TGTGCCACCAGCCGCAGACAGGGATCCTACGAGCAGTACTTC. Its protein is CATSRRQGSYEQYF.

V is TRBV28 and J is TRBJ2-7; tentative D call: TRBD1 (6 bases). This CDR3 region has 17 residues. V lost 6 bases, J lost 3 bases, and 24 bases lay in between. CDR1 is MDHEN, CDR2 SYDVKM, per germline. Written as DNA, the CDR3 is TGTGCCAGCAGCCTGGACAGTACGCGTCGAATTTTCTACGAGCAGTACTTC. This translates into CASSLDSTRRIFYEQYF.

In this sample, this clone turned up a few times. Here the CDR3 DNA reads TGTGCCAGCAGCCAAGACAGGGGGCGTGACCCAGAGACCCAGTACTTC. This translates into CASSQDRGRDPETQYF. J is TRBJ2-5 and V is TRBV5-6, with TRBD1 matching 10 bases. Germline lookup yields CDR1 SGHDT and CDR2 YYEEEE. This CDR3 region has 16 residues. V gave up 4 bases and J gave up 4 bases; unmatched junction bases: 10.

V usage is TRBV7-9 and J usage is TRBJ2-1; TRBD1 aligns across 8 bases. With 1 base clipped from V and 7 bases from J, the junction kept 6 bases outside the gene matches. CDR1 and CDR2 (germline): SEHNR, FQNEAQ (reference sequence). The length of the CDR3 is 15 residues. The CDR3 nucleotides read TGTGCCAGCAGCTTAGGACAGGGGATTTTGAATGAGCAGTTCTTC. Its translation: CASSLGQGILNEQFF. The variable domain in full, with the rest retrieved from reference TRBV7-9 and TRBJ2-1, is DTGVSQNPRHKITKRGQNVTFRCDPISEHNRLYWYRQTLGQGPEFLTYFQNEAQLEKSRLLSDRFSAERPKGSFSTLEIQRTEQGDSAMYLCASSLGQGILNEQFFGPGTRLTVL.

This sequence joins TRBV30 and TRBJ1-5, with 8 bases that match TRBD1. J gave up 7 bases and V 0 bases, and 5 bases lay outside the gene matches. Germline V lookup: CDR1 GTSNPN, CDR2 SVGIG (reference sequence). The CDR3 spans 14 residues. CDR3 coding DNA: TGTGCCTGGAGTGTAACAGGGGGATCGCAGCCCCAGCATTTT. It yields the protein CAWSVTGGSQPQHF.

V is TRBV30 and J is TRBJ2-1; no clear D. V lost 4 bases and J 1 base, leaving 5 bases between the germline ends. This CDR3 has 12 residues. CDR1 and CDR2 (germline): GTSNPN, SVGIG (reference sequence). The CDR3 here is CAWTPSYNEQFF. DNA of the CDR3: TGTGCCTGGACCCCGTCCTACAATGAGCAGTTCTTC. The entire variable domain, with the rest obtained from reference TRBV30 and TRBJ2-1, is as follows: SQTIHQWPATLVQPVGSPLSLECTVEGTSNPNLYWYRQAAGRGLQLLFYSVGIGQISSEVPQNLSASRPQDRQFILSSKKLLLSDSGFYLCAWTPSYNEQFFGPGTRLTVL.

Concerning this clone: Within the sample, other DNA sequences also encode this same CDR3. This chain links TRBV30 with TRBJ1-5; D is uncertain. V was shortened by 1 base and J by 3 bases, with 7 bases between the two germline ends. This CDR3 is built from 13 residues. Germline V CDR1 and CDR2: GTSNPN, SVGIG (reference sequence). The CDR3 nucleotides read TGTGCCTGGAGTGGGGGTCCCAATCAGCCCCAGCATTTT. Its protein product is CAWSGGPNQPQHF.

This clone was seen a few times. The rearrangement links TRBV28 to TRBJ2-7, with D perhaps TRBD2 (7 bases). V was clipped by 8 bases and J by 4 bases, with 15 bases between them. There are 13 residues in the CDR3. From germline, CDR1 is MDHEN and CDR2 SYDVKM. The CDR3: CASRGAGRYEQYF. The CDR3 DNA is TGTGCCAGCCGGGGGGCAGGGAGGTACGAGCAGTACTTC. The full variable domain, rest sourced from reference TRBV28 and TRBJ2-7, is DVKVTQSSRYLVKRTGEKVFLECVQDMDHENMFWYRQDPGLGLRLIYFSYDVKMKEKGDIPEGYSVSREKKERFSLILESASTNQTSMYLCASRGAGRYEQYFGPGTRLTVT.

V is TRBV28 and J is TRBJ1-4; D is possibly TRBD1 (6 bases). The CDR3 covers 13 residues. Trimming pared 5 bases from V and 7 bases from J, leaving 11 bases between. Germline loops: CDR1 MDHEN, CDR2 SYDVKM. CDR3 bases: TGTGCCAGCAGTCCAGGCAGGGGTGAAAAACTGTTTTTT. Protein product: CASSPGRGEKLFF.

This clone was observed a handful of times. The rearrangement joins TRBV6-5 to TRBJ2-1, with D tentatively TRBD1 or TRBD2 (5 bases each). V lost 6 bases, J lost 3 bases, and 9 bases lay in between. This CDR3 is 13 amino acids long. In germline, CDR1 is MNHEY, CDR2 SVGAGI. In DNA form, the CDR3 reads TGTGCCAGCAGCTGGGACGACTACAATGAGCAGTTCTTC. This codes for CASSWDDYNEQFF.

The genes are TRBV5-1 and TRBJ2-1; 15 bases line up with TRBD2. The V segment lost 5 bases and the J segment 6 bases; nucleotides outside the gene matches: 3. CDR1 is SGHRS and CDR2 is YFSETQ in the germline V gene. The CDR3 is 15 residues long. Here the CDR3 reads CASRPGLAGGNEQFF. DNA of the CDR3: TGCGCCAGCAGACCGGGACTAGCGGGAGGCAATGAGCAGTTCTTC.

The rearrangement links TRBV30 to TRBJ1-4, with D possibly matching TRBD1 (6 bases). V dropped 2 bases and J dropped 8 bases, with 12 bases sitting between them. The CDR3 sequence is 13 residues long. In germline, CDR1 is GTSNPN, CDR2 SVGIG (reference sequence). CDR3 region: CAWSFRTVEKLFF. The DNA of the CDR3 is TGTGCCTGGAGTTTTAGGACAGTGGAAAAACTGTTTTTT.

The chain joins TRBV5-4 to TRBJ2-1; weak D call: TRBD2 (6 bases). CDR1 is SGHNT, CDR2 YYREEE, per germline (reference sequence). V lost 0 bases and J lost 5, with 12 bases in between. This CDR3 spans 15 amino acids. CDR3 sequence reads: CASSLAQRANNEQFF. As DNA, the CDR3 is TGTGCCAGCAGCTTGGCCCAGCGGGCTAACAATGAGCAGTTCTTC.

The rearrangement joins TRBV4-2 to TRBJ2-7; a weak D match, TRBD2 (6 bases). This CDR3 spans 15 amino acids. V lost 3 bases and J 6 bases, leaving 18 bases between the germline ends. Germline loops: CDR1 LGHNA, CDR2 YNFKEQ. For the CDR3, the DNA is TGTGCCAGCAGCCACGAGACTAGTAAGTCCGCCGAGCAGTACTTC. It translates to CASSHETSKSAEQYF.

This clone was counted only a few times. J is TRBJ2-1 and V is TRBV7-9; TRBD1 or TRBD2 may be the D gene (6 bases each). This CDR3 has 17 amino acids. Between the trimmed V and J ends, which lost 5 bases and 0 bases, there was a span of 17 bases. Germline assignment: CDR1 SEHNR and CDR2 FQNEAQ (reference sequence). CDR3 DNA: TGTGCCAGCAGCCCCCCGGGCGGGACACGCTCCTACAATGAGCAGTTCTTC. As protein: CASSPPGGTRSYNEQFF. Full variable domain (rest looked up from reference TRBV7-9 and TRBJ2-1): DTGVSQNPRHKITKRGQNVTFRCDPISEHNRLYWYRQTLGQGPEFLTYFQNEAQLEKSRLLSDRFSAERPKGSFSTLEIQRTEQGDSAMYLCASSPPGGTRSYNEQFFGPGTRLTVL.